The T cell receptor beta chain under discussion was sequenced for a study of tissue T cells after allogeneic stem cell transplantation. Germline V gives CDR1 NNHDY, CDR2 SYVADS. CDR3 size: 12 residues. V shed 10 bases, J shed 4 bases, and the junction held 4 bases outside the gene matches. General observations from the study: Only a limited share of tissue TCRs appeared in blood or spleen. Few T cell clones were shared across patients, but motif clusters showed tissue-specific shared signatures.

Time point specified: mouse harvest day 14 after allogeneic transplant. Each mouse received 10^7 T-cell-depleted marrow cells plus 10^6 splenic CD5+ T cells by tail vein. Tissues came from B6→BALB/c major-mismatch GVHD mice at day 7 or 14. On this clone: Antigen specificity is unknown. With a much larger clone just one base away, this may be a read error. The germline and genes are mouse ones. Read sequence stops 1 residue before the CDR3 end, and the germline J gene provides the missing end.

The repertoire was sequenced with immunoSEQ multiplex PCR; TCRdb's copy has only in-frame clones and lacks some. The sample carries under 950 clones, about 51% recorded once. The sample consisted of spleen. The chain has TRBV13-3 and TRBJ2-1; 8 bases map to TRBD1. This sequence originates from a female BALB/c mouse given C57BL/6 T cells with graft-versus-host disease after an allogeneic hematopoietic cell transplant. CDR3 in amino acids: CARRDRYAEQFF. The part of the CDR3 DNA that was read is TGTGCCCGCCGGGACAGGTATGCTGAGCAGTTC.